This TCR beta chain was captured in a study of shared clonotypes between healthy human individuals. Across the study: Researchers assigned three CD4 naive, three CD4 memory, two CD8 naive and one CD8 memory plate to each donor. General study results and limits: How much donors shared clonotypes was expected to be affected by sequencing depth.

Replicate PCRs run on sorted subsets employed 200 to 250 ng DNA, approximately 30,000 T cell genomes. Profiling relied on immunoSEQ multiplex PCR, and the TCRdb table lists in-frame clones only, not all of them. Among around 200,000 clones listed, approximately 92% were seen once. CDR3 length: 16 amino acids. Germline CDR1 reads SGHRS; CDR2 reads YFSETQ. Trimming cost V 5 bases and J 0 bases; bases outside gene matches: 5. As concerns this clone: Its antigen is not known.

Source material: naive CD4+ T cells sorted from blood. Subset given: CD45RA+ positively selected. This clonotype was obtained from a woman aged 25 to 39 in good health. This chain joins TRBV5-1 and TRBJ1-6; 7 bases are shared with TRBD1. The CDR3 reads CASRRQGSSYNSPLHF. CDR3 nucleotide sequence: TGCGCCAGCAGACGACAGGGCAGCTCCTATAATTCACCCCTCCACTTT.